Below are 3 T cell receptor beta chains sequenced from a single sample in a study of monozygotic twins with inflammatory bowel disease. TCRdb reprocessed the 5' RACE reads, with one entry per CDR3 protein and no DNA. This table holds some 450,000 distinct CDR3 sequences. The sequenced sample was blood. Receptor source: a human donor with ulcerative colitis or Crohn's disease, or a healthy co-twin of an affected twin (not recorded which).

The chain combines TRBV4-1 with TRBJ2-2; no DNA is available, so the TRBD2 call from TCRdb remains unchecked. CDR1 is MGHRA and CDR2 is YSYEKL in the germline V gene. The CDR3 runs 16 residues. The CDR3 protein is CASSQDPSGESGELFF.

V usage is TRBV6-1 and J usage is TRBJ1-2; TCRdb returns TRBD1, unconfirmable since there is no DNA. This CDR3 is built from 16 residues. CDR1 and CDR2 from the germline V gene are MNHNS and SASEGT. The CDR3 sequence: CASSDRNRGPSGGYTF.

J is TRBJ2-3 and V is TRBV7-3; TCRdb designates TRBD2, a call that cannot be tested without DNA. Per the germline V gene, CDR1 is SGHTA and CDR2 is FQGTGA. CDR3 size: 15 residues. CDR3: CASSLLATITDTQYF.